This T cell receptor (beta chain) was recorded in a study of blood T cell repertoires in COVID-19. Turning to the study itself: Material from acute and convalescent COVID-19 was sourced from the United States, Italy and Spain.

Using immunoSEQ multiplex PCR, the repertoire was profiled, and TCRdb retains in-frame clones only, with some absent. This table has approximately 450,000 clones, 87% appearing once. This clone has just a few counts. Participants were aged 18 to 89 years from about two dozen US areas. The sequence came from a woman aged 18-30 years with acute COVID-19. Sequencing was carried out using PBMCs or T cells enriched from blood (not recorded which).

The CDR3 spells CASSLGGTFTGELFF. CDR3 in DNA: TGTGCCAGTAGTCTTGGAGGGACTTTCACCGGGGAGCTGTTTTTT. The chain joins TRBV19 to TRBJ2-2; maybe TRBD2 (6 bases). This CDR3 is 15 amino acids long. Germline-derived CDR1 and CDR2 are LNHDA and SQIVND (reference sequence). V was shortened by 5 bases and J by 4 bases, with 14 bases between the two germline ends.